The entry below gives a single TCR beta chain sequence along with its context. TCRdb's copy holds only in-frame clones and misses some; the assay was immunoSEQ multiplex PCR. The data show under 300,000 clones, roughly four fifths seen once. The data belong to a study of Tregs in tolerant kidney transplant recipients. The germline V gene encodes CDR1 SEHNR and CDR2 FQNEAQ (reference sequence). V lost 3 bases, J lost 8 bases, and 10 bases lay in between. This CDR3 contains 12 residues. This sequence originates from a human donor in good health. J is TRBJ1-2 and V is TRBV7-9; D is unclear. Sequencing was done on a sample of CD4+ T cells from blood. CDR3 DNA: TGTGCCAGCAGCTTTCGGCAAGTGGGCTACACCTTC. As protein: CASSFRQVGYTF.